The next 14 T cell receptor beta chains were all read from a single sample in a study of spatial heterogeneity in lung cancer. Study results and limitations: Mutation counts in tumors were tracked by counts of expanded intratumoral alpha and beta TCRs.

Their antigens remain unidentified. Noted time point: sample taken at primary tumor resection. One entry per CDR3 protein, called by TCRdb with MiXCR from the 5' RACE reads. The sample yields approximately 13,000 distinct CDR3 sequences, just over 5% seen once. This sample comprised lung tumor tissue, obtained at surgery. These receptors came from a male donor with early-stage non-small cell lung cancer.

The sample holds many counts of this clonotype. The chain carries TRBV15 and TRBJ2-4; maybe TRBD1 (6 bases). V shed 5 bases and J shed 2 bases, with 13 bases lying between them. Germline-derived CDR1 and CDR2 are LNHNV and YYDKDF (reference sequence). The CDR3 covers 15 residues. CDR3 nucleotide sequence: TGTGCCACCAGCGAGACAGGATTGACCAAAAACATTCAGTACTTC. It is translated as CATSETGLTKNIQYF.

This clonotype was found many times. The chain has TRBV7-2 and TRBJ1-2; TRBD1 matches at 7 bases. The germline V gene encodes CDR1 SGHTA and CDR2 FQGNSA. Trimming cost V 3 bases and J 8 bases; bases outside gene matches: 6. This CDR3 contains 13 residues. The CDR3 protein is CASSFTGAIGYTF. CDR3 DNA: TGTGCCAGCAGCTTTACAGGGGCGATAGGCTACACCTTC. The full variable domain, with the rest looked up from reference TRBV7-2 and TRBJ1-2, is GAGVSQSPSNKVTEKGKDVELRCDPISGHTALYWYRQSLGQGLEFLIYFQGNSAPDKSGLPSDRFSAERTGGSVSTLTIQRTQQEDSAVYLCASSFTGAIGYTFGSGTRLTVV.

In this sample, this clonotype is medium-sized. DNA for the CDR3: TGTGCCAGCAGCCCAGACTCGGGAAGGTGGACTGAAGCTTTCTTT. Translating it yields CASSPDSGRWTEAFF. V usage is TRBV5-6 and J usage is TRBJ1-1; no firm D call. The CDR3 contains 15 residues. With 4 bases removed from V and 5 bases from J, the gap between germline ends came to 18 bases. Germline V gene data show CDR1 as SGHDT and CDR2 as YYEEEE. Using reference TRBV5-6 and TRBJ1-1 for the parts outside the CDR3, the full variable domain is DAGVTQSPTHLIKTRGQQVTLRCSPKSGHDTVSWYQQALGQGPQFIFQYYEEEERQRGNFPDRFSGHQFPNYSSELNVNALLLGDSALYLCASSPDSGRWTEAFFGQGTRLTVV.

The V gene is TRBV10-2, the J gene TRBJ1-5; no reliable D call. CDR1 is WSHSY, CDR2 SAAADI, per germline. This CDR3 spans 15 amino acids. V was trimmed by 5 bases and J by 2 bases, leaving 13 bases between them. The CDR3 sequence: CASSLHPNGNQPQHF. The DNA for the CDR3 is TGCGCCAGCAGTCTCCACCCCAACGGCAATCAGCCCCAGCATTTT.

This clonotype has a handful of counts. The CDR3 region has the DNA TGTGCCAGCAGCCTGGGACAGGAATACATTCAGTACTTC. Its protein product is CASSLGQEYIQYF. The chain is built from TRBV5-6 and TRBJ2-4; 8 nucleotides align to TRBD1. Germline CDR1 and CDR2: SGHDT and YYEEEE. Trimming took 4 bases from V and 8 from J; bases not matched to a gene: 5. The CDR3 contains 13 residues. Variable domain in full (rest from reference TRBV5-6 and TRBJ2-4): DAGVTQSPTHLIKTRGQQVTLRCSPKSGHDTVSWYQQALGQGPQFIFQYYEEEERQRGNFPDRFSGHQFPNYSSELNVNALLLGDSALYLCASSLGQEYIQYFGAGTRLSVL.

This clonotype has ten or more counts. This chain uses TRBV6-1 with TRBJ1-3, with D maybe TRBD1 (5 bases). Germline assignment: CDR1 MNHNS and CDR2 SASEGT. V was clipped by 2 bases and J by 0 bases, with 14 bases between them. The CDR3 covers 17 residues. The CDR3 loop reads CASSEFETAISGNTIYF. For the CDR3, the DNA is TGTGCCAGCAGTGAATTCGAGACAGCTATCTCTGGAAACACCATATATTTT.

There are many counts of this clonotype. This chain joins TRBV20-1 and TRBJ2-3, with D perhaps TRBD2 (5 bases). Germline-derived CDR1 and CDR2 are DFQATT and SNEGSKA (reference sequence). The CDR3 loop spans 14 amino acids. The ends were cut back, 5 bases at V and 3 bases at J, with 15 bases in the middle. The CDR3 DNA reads TGCAGTGCTCAGACTAACGGGGATACAGATACGCAGTATTTT. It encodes CSAQTNGDTDTQYF.

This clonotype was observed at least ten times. DNA for the CDR3: TGTGCCAGCAGCCAATGGGGTTCCAATCAGCCCCAGCATTTT. Protein sequence: CASSQWGSNQPQHF. The genes are TRBV3-1 and TRBJ1-5; no clear D gene. V was cut by 2 bases and J by 3 bases, with 8 bases left in between. CDR3 length: 14 amino acids. Germline CDR1 is LGHDT and CDR2 is YNNKEL (reference sequence).

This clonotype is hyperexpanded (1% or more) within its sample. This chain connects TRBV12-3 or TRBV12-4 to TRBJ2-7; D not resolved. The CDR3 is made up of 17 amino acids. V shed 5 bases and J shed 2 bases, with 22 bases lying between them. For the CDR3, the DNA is TGTGCCAGCAGTCCCTCCTGGGCCGCCGTGGGGACCTACGAGCAGTACTTC. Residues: CASSPSWAAVGTYEQYF.

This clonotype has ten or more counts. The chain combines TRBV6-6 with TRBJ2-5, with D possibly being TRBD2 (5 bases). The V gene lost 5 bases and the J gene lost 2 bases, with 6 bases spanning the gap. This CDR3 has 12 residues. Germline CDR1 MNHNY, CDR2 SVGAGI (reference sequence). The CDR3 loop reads CASSPGQETQYF. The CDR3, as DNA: TGTGCCAGCAGTCCGGGGCAAGAGACCCAGTACTTC.

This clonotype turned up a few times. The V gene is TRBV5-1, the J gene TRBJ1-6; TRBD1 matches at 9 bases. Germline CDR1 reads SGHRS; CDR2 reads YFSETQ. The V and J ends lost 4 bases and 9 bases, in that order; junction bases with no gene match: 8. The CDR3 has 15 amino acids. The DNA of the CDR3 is TGCGCCAGCAGCGCGACGACAGGGGGTGGTTCACCCCTCCACTTT. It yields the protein CASSATTGGGSPLHF. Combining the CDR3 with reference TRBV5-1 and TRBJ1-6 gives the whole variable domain KAGVTQTPRYLIKTRGQQVTLSCSPISGHRSVSWYQQTPGQGLQFLFEYFSETQRNKGNFPGRFSGRQFSNSRSEMNVSTLELGDSALYLCASSATTGGGSPLHFGNGTRLTVT.

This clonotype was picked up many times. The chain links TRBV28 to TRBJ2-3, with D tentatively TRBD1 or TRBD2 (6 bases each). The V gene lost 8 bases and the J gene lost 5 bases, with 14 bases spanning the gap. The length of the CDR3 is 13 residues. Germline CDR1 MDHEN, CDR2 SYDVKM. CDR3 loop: CASATGARDTQYF. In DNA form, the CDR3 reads TGTGCCAGCGCGACGGGGGCCCGAGATACGCAGTATTTT.

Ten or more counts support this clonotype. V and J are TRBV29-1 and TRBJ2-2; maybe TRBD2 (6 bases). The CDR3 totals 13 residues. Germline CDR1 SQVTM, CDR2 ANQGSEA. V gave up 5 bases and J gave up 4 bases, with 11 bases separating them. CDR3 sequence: CSVFTSSTGELFF. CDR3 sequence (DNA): TGCAGCGTTTTTACTAGCAGCACCGGGGAGCTGTTTTTT.

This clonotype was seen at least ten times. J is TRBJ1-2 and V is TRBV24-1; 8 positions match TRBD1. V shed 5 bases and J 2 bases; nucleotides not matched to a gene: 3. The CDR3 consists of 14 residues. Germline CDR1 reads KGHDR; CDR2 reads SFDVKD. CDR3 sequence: CATSGRDRNYGYTF. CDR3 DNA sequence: TGTGCCACCAGTGGAAGGGACAGGAACTATGGCTACACCTTC.